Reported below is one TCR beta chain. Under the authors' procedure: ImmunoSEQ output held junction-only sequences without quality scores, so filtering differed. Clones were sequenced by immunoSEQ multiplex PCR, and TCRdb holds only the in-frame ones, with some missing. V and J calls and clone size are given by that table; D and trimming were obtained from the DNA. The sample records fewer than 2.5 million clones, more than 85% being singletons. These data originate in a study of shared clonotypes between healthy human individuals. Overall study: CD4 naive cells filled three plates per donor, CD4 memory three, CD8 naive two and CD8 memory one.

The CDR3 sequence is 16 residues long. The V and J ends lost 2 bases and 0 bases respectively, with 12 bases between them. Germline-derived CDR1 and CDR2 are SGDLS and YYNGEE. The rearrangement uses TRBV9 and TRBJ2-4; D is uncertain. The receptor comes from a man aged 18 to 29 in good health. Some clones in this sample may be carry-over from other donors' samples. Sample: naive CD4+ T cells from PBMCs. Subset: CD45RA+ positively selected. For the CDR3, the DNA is TGTGCCAGCAGCGTGACACCCGCGGCAGCCAAAAACATTCAGTACTTC. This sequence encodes CASSVTPAAAKNIQYF.